The clone carrying this T cell receptor beta chain was seen a handful of times. The data belong to a study of esophageal squamous cell carcinoma under preoperative chemotherapy. Study as a whole: TCR repertoires were profiled from both peripheral blood T cells and tumor-infiltrating lymphocytes.

TCRdb reprocessed the PCR reads via MiXCR and lists one record per CDR3 protein. Counted here are 34,000 or so distinct CDR3 sequences, around 49% occurring once; the ten biggest clones make up roughly 24%. Time point in this sample: after preoperative PTX-NDP chemotherapy. This material was collected from a patient given preoperative chemotherapy. The clonotype originates from a human donor with esophageal squamous cell carcinoma. The donor label of this sample is uncertain.

CDR3 sequence reads: CASSMDINEKLFF. In nucleotides, the CDR3 is TGTGCCAGCAGTATGGACATTAATGAAAAACTGTTTTTT. V gene TRBV27 combines with J gene TRBJ1-4, with D possibly matching TRBD1 (5 bases). CDR1 is MNHEY, CDR2 SMNVEV, per germline (reference sequence). Trimming removed 5 bases at V and 4 bases at J, with 8 bases between. CDR3 length: 13 residues.